A single sample gave rise to the 8 T cell receptor beta chains below, sequenced in a study of blood T cells in healthy people across ages. Primed by a sample-barcoded 5' primer and a J-beta primer mix, a second PCR proceeded for about 6 to 12 cycles. TCRdb processed the 5' RACE reads anew with MiXCR; each CDR3 protein has one entry. The sample holds roughly 640,000 distinct CDR3 sequences; about 30% are singletons and the top ten take around a sixth. Specimen: blood. Receptors were obtained from a woman of 80 years or more in good health.

This rearrangement joins TRBV7-2 to TRBJ1-1; maybe TRBD1 (5 bases). The CDR3 loop spans 13 amino acids. Germline assignment: CDR1 SGHTA and CDR2 FQGNSA. V lost 4 bases to trimming and J lost 4 bases, with 10 bases between them. In nucleotides, the CDR3 is TGTGCCAGCAGCTCCCACAGGTTCACTGAAGCTTTCTTT. It encodes CASSSHRFTEAFF. The variable domain in full, with the rest retrieved from reference TRBV7-2 and TRBJ1-1, is GAGVSQSPSNKVTEKGKDVELRCDPISGHTALYWYRQSLGQGLEFLIYFQGNSAPDKSGLPSDRFSAERTGGSVSTLTIQRTQQEDSAVYLCASSSHRFTEAFFGQGTRLTVV.

There are a few counts of this clonotype. The rearrangement links TRBV7-3 to TRBJ2-3; 8 bases are shared with TRBD2. Looked up from germline, CDR1 is SGHTA and CDR2 is FQGTGA. Trimming took 4 bases from V and 5 from J; bases not matched to a gene: 8. The CDR3 contains 15 residues. As DNA, the CDR3 is TGTGCCAGCAGCTGGGACGGGGGGGCGGGAGATACGCAGTATTTT. As protein: CASSWDGGAGDTQYF.

There are many counts of this clonotype. This chain uses TRBV7-3 with TRBJ2-5; TRBD2 agrees at 13 bases. Germline V gene sequence: CDR1 SGHTA, CDR2 FQGTGA. The ends lost 4 bases at V and 4 bases at J; junction bases unmatched: 6. CDR3 length equals 16 residues. As DNA, the CDR3 is TGTGCCAGCAGCTCCACTAGCGGGGGGGCCAGAGAGACCCAGTACTTC. This translates into CASSSTSGGARETQYF.

Regarding this clonotype: One junction end disagrees with the germline gene, perhaps due to a read error. The chain links TRBV5-5 to TRBJ1-2; TRBD1 might be the D (6 bases). This CDR3 is built from 14 residues. Germline CDR1 SGHKS, CDR2 YYEKEE (reference sequence). The CDR3 is CASSLGGQGHGHTF. Here the CDR3 DNA reads TGTGCCAGCAGCTTGGGGGGGCAGGGTCATGGCCACACCTTC.

This clonotype has a count of ten or more. This chain joins TRBV20-1 and TRBJ1-2; perhaps TRBD1 as D (6 bases). The V and J ends lost 3 bases and 8 bases respectively, with 16 bases between them. Germline values: CDR1 DFQATT, CDR2 SNEGSKA (reference sequence). The CDR3 length is 13 residues. The CDR3 here is CSARPRGGSGYTF. Written as DNA, the CDR3 is TGCAGTGCTAGGCCGAGGGGGGGATCAGGCTACACCTTC.

The chain employs TRBV30 and TRBJ2-3, with 10 bases fitting TRBD1. Germline V gene sequence: CDR1 GTSNPN, CDR2 SVGIG (reference sequence). Germline trimming cut 5 bases from V and 2 bases from J; bases unmatched to any gene: 10. There are 16 residues in the CDR3. The CDR3 sequence is CAWGPGQGFITDTQYF. Here the CDR3 DNA reads TGTGCCTGGGGGCCGGGACAGGGGTTTATCACAGATACGCAGTATTTT. The full variable domain, completed using reference TRBV30 and TRBJ2-3, is SQTIHQWPATLVQPVGSPLSLECTVEGTSNPNLYWYRQAAGRGLQLLFYSVGIGQISSEVPQNLSASRPQDRQFILSSKKLLLSDSGFYLCAWGPGQGFITDTQYFGPGTRLTVL.

This chain uses TRBV3-1 with TRBJ2-2, with no clear D. V lost 3 bases, J lost 6 bases, and 8 bases lay in between. Germline V gene data show CDR1 as LGHDT and CDR2 as YNNKEL (reference sequence). The CDR3 loop spans 13 amino acids. The CDR3 sequence: CASSQIRAGELFF. CDR3 nucleotides: TGTGCCAGCAGCCAGATCAGAGCCGGGGAGCTGTTTTTT.

Ten or more counts support this clonotype. The chain uses TRBV6-6 and TRBJ2-1, with D possibly matching TRBD1 (5 bases). Between the trimmed V and J ends, which lost 2 bases and 5 bases, there was a span of 7 bases. Germline CDR1 reads MNHNY; CDR2 reads SVGAGI (reference sequence). CDR3 length equals 13 residues. The CDR3: CASSYRGDNEQFF. DNA for the CDR3: TGTGCCAGCAGTTACAGGGGCGACAATGAGCAGTTCTTC.